This T cell receptor (beta chain) comes out of a study of T cell repertoires in aging, cancer and after chemotherapy. TCR beta rearrangements were amplified from peripheral blood genomic DNA. Rearranged V-D-J TRB sequences were amplified with a mixed TRB-A/B primer pool. MiXCR was run by TCRdb on the multiplex PCR reads, yielding one entry per CDR3 protein. This table has about 13,000 distinct CDR3 sequences, about 27% appearing once. V lost 0 bases and J 3 bases, leaving 19 bases between the germline ends. Germline V gives CDR1 SGHRS, CDR2 YFSETQ. The CDR3 totals 17 residues. This clonotype appeared a few times.

The receptor's source is a human donor with a blood cancer. Sample: blood. The chain links TRBV5-1 to TRBJ2-7; no clear D. The CDR3 coding sequence is TGCGCCAGCAGCTTGGCCGGTTATTTCGACACCAACTACGAGCAGTACTTC. This encodes CASSLAGYFDTNYEQYF.